This is a list of T cell receptor beta chains from one sample in a study of cytomegalovirus exposure and HLA in healthy donors. The repertoire was sequenced with immunoSEQ multiplex PCR; TCRdb's copy has only in-frame clones and lacks some. The profile covers approximately 97,000 clones, with roughly 92% appearing a single time and 1% to 1.4% taken by the ten largest. The material sequenced was PBMCs. These TCRs come from a woman aged 25 to 39 in good health and CMV-seropositive. The CDR3 runs from the conserved cysteine through the conserved F or W. D genes are given only for firm matches. Clone size, where shown, is once, few, many, or a class for clones that have expanded.

D gene | J gene | clone size | V gene | CDR3 DNA | CDR3 protein
- | TRBJ1-3 | - | TRBV5-4 | TGTGCCAGCAGCCTGCGGGGCTCTGGAAACACCATATATTTT | CASSLRGSGNTIYF
TRBD1 | TRBJ2-4 | - | TRBV29-1 | TGCAGCGTTGAGGGGACAGGCGGTAGCAAAAACATTCAGTACTTC | CSVEGTGGSKNIQYF
TRBD2 | TRBJ2-7 | - | TRBV4-1 | TGCGCCAGCAGCCAAGATCTTCCCGGGACTACCAACTACGAGCAGTACTTC | CASSQDLPGTTNYEQYF
- | TRBJ2-2 | - | TRBV11-1 | TGTGCCAGCAGCTTAGGGAATAGGAGGGGACCCTCGAACACCGGGGAGCTGTTTTTT | CASSLGNRRGPSNTGELFF
TRBD1 | TRBJ1-5 | - | TRBV19 | TGTGCCAGTAGTATGCCTTCTTGGACAGGAGAAAGCAATCAGCCCCAGCATTTT | CASSMPSWTGESNQPQHF
- | TRBJ2-2 | - | TRBV15 | TGTGCCACCAGCAGAGCCTTGGACAGACCGAACACCGGGGAGCTGTTTTTT | CATSRALDRPNTGELFF
- | TRBJ2-7 | - | TRBV4-1 | TGCGCCAGCAGCCCAGATAAAGACAGGTACTACGAGCAGTACTTC | CASSPDKDRYYEQYF
TRBD1 | TRBJ2-7 | - | TRBV14 | TGTGCCAGCAGCCAAGGGACAGGGGGCTACGAGCAGTACTTC | CASSQGTGGYEQYF
TRBD1 | TRBJ1-5 | - | TRBV19 | TGTGCCAGTAGTATGAACGACAGGGGGGAGGGCAATCAGCCCCAGCATTTT | CASSMNDRGEGNQPQHF
- | TRBJ2-1 | - | TRBV5-6 | TGTGCCAGCAGCTTGGAGGGTGGCCAGGGGTACAATGAGCAGTTCTTC | CASSLEGGQGYNEQFF
TRBD1 | TRBJ1-1 | - | TRBV5-6 | TGTGCCAGCAGCTTGGTGGACAGGGTGAGCACTGAAGCTTTCTTT | CASSLVDRVSTEAFF
TRBD1 | TRBJ1-2 | - | TRBV7-9 | TGTGCCAGCAGCCCTCCCGGGGGCAGGGGGCAAGTCTACACCTTC | CASSPPGGRGQVYTF
TRBD1 | TRBJ2-1 | - | TRBV6-5 | TGTGCCAGCAGGAGGACAGGGGGCTATGAGCAGTTCTTC | CASRRTGGYEQFF
- | TRBJ2-3 | - | TRBV28 | TGTGCCAGCAGTTTAGGCCCCGCGGGACAGACCCTTGGGGACACAGATACGCAGTATTTT | CASSLGPAGQTLGDTDTQYF
- | TRBJ1-5 | - | TRBV7-2 | TGTGCCAGCAGCTTATACCCCTCAGGTACCGGTGGTCAGCCCCAGCATTTT | CASSLYPSGTGGQPQHF
- | TRBJ2-4 | - | TRBV21-1 | TGTGCCAGCAGCCATACTAGCGGGAGGACCCCAAGGGGCATTCAGTACTTC | CASSHTSGRTPRGIQYF
- | TRBJ1-1 | once | TRBV19 | TGTGCCAGTAGTATAACGCCAGAACCAAACACTGAAGCTTTCTTT | CASSITPEPNTEAFF
TRBD1 | TRBJ2-7 | - | TRBV10-3 | TGTGCCACCCTCCAGGGGGCTTCTCTCGAGCAGTACTTC | CATLQGASLEQYF
TRBD2 | TRBJ2-5 | - | TRBV7-9 | TGTGCCAGCAGCCGATACCGCGGACTAGATGAGGAGACCCAGTACTTC | CASSRYRGLDEETQYF
- | TRBJ2-7 | once | TRBV7-2 | TGTGCCAGCAGCTTAGCGCAGGAAGGAACTAGCCGGTACTTC | CASSLAQEGTSRYF
TRBD1 | TRBJ2-7 | - | TRBV6-6 | TGTGCCAGCAGGAATAGGGGGACAGGGGTTTTCTACGAGCAGTACTTC | CASRNRGTGVFYEQYF
TRBD1 | TRBJ2-5 | - | TRBV28 | TGTGCCAGCAGGACAGGGGACCGCCAAGAGACCCAGTACTTC | CASRTGDRQETQYF
TRBD2 | TRBJ2-7 | - | TRBV7-8 | TGTGCCAGCACCCGGACTAGCAGCTACGAGCAGTACTTC | CASTRTSSYEQYF
- | TRBJ2-5 | - | TRBV19 | TGTGCCAGTAGTATAGCCAGGGCGAGAGAGACCCAGTACTTC | CASSIARARETQYF
TRBD1 | TRBJ1-2 | - | TRBV2 | TGTGCCAGCAGTGTCCTAAGGGACAGGGGGCTTGGCTACACCTTC | CASSVLRDRGLGYTF
- | TRBJ2-1 | once | TRBV9 | TGTGCCAGCAGCGTATTTTTGGGTGGAGACAATGAGCAGTTCTTC | CASSVFLGGDNEQFF
TRBD1 | TRBJ1-1 | - | TRBV27 | TGTGCCAGCAGCCCAAGACAGGGCAGGGGCACTGAAGCTTTCTTT | CASSPRQGRGTEAFF
- | TRBJ2-3 | - | TRBV5-5 | TGTGCCAGCAGCTTGATCAGAACAGGTGTGGGGACAGATACGCAGTATTTT | CASSLIRTGVGTDTQYF
- | TRBJ2-5 | - | TRBV9 | TGTGCCAGCAGCGTAGGTCTTTCGGTAGAAGAGGGTCGTTTGGTCGCAGGGACCCAGTACTTC | CASSVGLSVEEGRLVAGTQYF
TRBD2 | TRBJ2-7 | - | TRBV18 | TGTGCCAGCTCACCAGGTGCGACTAGCGGGAGGGAGCAGTACTTC | CASSPGATSGREQYF
- | TRBJ1-3 | once | TRBV5-6 | TGTGCCAGCAGCTTGGAGCCGGGCTCTGGAAACACCATATATTTT | CASSLEPGSGNTIYF
- | TRBJ2-1 | - | TRBV11-2 | TGTGCCAGCAGCTTAGGACTTCCCTACAATGAGCAGTTCTTC | CASSLGLPYNEQFF
TRBD1 | TRBJ2-7 | few | TRBV11-2 | TGTGCCAGCAGCTCCAGAGACAGGGGCGAGCAGTACTTC | CASSSRDRGEQYF
TRBD2 | TRBJ2-3 | - | TRBV28 | TGTGCCAGCAGCGGGAGGGCCGGGACAGATACGCAGTATTTT | CASSGRAGTDTQYF
- | TRBJ2-7 | - | TRBV7-2 | TGTGCCAGCAGCTTAGCGCTGGGTAGCGGAACCTACGAGCAGTACTTC | CASSLALGSGTYEQYF
TRBD1 | TRBJ2-5 | - | TRBV19 | TGTGCCAGTAGTGACCACAGGGCAGGGGGAGAGACCCAGTACTTC | CASSDHRAGGETQYF
- | TRBJ1-5 | - | TRBV27 | TGTGCCAGCAGTTTAGGGACCGTACCTCGACAGGCCCTCAATCAGCCCCAGCATTTT | CASSLGTVPRQALNQPQHF
TRBD2 | TRBJ2-1 | - | TRBV19 | TGTGCCAGTAGTATTAGCGGGAGCTCCTACAATGAGCAGTTCTTC | CASSISGSSYNEQFF
TRBD2 | TRBJ2-2 | - | TRBV4-1 | TGCGCCAGCAGCCAAGAACTAGCGGGAGTTACGAACACCGGGGAGCTGTTTTTT | CASSQELAGVTNTGELFF
TRBD1 | TRBJ1-1 | - | TRBV5-6 | TGTGCCAGCAGCGGGGACAGGGGGTACACTGAAGCTTTCTTT | CASSGDRGYTEAFF
TRBD1 | TRBJ2-5 | - | TRBV5-4 | TGTGCCAGCAGTCGACGACAGGGCAAAGAGACCCAGTACTTC | CASSRRQGKETQYF
TRBD1 | TRBJ2-5 | - | TRBV5-4 | TGTGCCAGCAGCTTGGGACGGACAGGGACCCAAGAGACCCAGTACTTC | CASSLGRTGTQETQYF